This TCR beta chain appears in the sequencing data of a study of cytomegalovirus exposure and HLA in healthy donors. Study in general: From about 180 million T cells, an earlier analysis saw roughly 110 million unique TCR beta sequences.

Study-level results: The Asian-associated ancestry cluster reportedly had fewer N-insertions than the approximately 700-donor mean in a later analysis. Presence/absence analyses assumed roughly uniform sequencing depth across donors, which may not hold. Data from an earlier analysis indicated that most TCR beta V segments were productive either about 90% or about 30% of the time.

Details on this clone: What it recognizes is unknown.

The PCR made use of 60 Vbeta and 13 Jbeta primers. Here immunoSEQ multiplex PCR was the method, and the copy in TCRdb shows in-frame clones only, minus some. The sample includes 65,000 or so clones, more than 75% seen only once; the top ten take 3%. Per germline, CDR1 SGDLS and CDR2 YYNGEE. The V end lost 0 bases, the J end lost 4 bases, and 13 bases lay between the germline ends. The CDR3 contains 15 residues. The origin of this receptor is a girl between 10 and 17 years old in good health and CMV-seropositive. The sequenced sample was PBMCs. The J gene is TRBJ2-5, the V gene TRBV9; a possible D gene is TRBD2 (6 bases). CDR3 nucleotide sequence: TGTGCCAGCAGCGTAGCCGGGCGGGGCTCAGAGACCCAGTACTTC. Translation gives CASSVAGRGSETQYF.